This T cell receptor (beta chain) originates from a study of blood T cells in healthy people across ages. The second PCR ran roughly 6 to 11 cycles with a sample-barcoded 5' primer and J-beta primers. TCRdb used MiXCR to reprocess the 5' RACE reads, holding one entry per CDR3 protein. The table records 1,300,000 or so distinct CDR3 sequences, around 55% of them present only once. The V end lost 4 bases, the J end lost 0 bases, and 7 bases lay between the germline ends. This CDR3 is built from 14 residues. CDR1 and CDR2 from the germline V gene are MNHNS and SASEGT. The chain is built from TRBV6-1 and TRBJ2-1; D is undetermined. The sample consisted of blood. This clonotype was sampled from a man aged 18 to 29 in good health. The CDR3 DNA reads as TGTGCCAGCAGTGTTGACGTCTCCTACAATGAGCAGTTCTTC. Protein sequence: CASSVDVSYNEQFF.